A selection of T cell receptor beta chains follows, all from one sample in a study of blood T cell repertoires in COVID-19. Produced via immunoSEQ multiplex PCR; TCRdb's table is partial and in-frame only. Among 250,000 to 300,000 clones, around 81% were seen once, and the ten largest hold less than 3%. Input material: peripheral blood. The source of these receptors is a woman aged 60-75 years with active or convalescent COVID-19. The CDR3 runs from the conserved cysteine through the conserved F or W. The D gene is left open where the match is weak. Expanded clones are given a class, and other clones once, few, many or no size at all.

D gene,clone size,J gene,V gene,CDR3 length,CDR3 DNA,CDR3 protein
-,-,TRBJ2-1,TRBV18,14,TGTGCCAGCTCACCGGTTGGTAGTGAGGATGAGCAGTTCTTC,CASSPVGSEDEQFF
TRBD1,-,TRBJ1-1,TRBV7-9,12,TGTGCCTCCGGGACAGGGAACACTGAAGCTTTCTTT,CASGTGNTEAFF
-,-,TRBJ2-3,TRBV4-1,12,TGCGCCAGCAGTTCGGGGGTGGGTACGCAGTATTTT,CASSSGVGTQYF
-,-,TRBJ1-1,TRBV7-9,16,TGTGCCAGCAGCTTAGATTGGAAGACTCTGAACACTGAAGCTTTCTTT,CASSLDWKTLNTEAFF
-,-,TRBJ1-2,TRBV30,15,TGTGCCTGGAGTTGGGCGGGGGCGCGGGTCTATGGCTACACCTTC,CAWSWAGARVYGYTF
-,-,TRBJ2-1,TRBV6-6,14,TGTGCCAGCTCGATCGGGGGACCGGGAAATGAGCAGTTCTTC,CASSIGGPGNEQFF
-,-,TRBJ2-7,TRBV27,14,TGTGCCAGCAGTTTAAACCGGGACTCCTACGAGCAGTACTTC,CASSLNRDSYEQYF
TRBD1,few,TRBJ2-7,TRBV10-1,13,TGCGCCAGCAGGACAGGGAAGCCCTACGAGCAGTACTTC,CASRTGKPYEQYF
-,-,TRBJ2-1,TRBV10-3,13,TGTGCCATCAGTGAGACTAGAGACAATGAGCAGTTCTTC,CAISETRDNEQFF
TRBD1,-,TRBJ2-7,TRBV27,13,TGTGCCAGCAGTGGGACAGAGCTTTACGAGCAGTACTTC,CASSGTELYEQYF
-,-,TRBJ1-5,TRBV7-9,15,TGTGCCAGCAGCTTAGACGGGTATAGCAATCAGCCCCAGCATTTT,CASSLDGYSNQPQHF
-,-,TRBJ1-5,TRBV28,10,TGTGCCAGCAGTCGTCAGCCCCAGCATTTT,CASSRQPQHF
TRBD1,-,TRBJ2-1,TRBV7-2,14,TGTGCCAGCAGCCTCACGACAGGGGACAATGAGCAGTTCTTC,CASSLTTGDNEQFF
TRBD1,-,TRBJ1-2,TRBV9,15,TGTGCCAGCAGCGCTTACGACAGGGTTAACTATGGCTACACCTTC,CASSAYDRVNYGYTF
-,-,TRBJ1-1,TRBV7-8,14,TGTGCCAGCAGCTTAAGACACCCGAACACTGAAGCTTTCTTT,CASSLRHPNTEAFF
TRBD2,-,TRBJ2-1,TRBV5-5,18,TGTGCCAGCAGCCAAGACACACCCGGGACTAGCTCCTACAATGAGCAGTTCTTC,CASSQDTPGTSSYNEQFF
TRBD2,-,TRBJ2-3,TRBV19,18,TGTGCCAGTAGTATTAGAGGGGGGACTAGCGCCCTCGCAGATACGCAGTATTTT,CASSIRGGTSALADTQYF
-,many,TRBJ1-2,TRBV9,11,TGTGCCAGCAGCGCGGGGTCTGGCTACACCTTC,CASSAGSGYTF
-,-,TRBJ1-2,TRBV5-6,14,TGTGCCAGCAGCCCTAGAGGTGACAGGAGAGGCTACACCTTC,CASSPRGDRRGYTF
TRBD1,few,TRBJ1-6,TRBV7-9,15,TGTGCCAGCAGCTTAGGGGGACAGAATAATTCACCCCTCCACTTT,CASSLGGQNNSPLHF
-,once,TRBJ1-2,TRBV10-3,14,TGTGCCATCAGTGAGGGCGGGGGGAACTATGGCTACACCTTC,CAISEGGGNYGYTF
TRBD1,-,TRBJ2-5,TRBV7-9,13,TGTGCCAGCAGCCAACGGGACAGGCCTACCGTGGACTTC,CASSQRDRPTVDF
-,few,TRBJ2-7,TRBV6-1,15,TGTGCCAGCAGTGAGTATGGGGGGGGGCCCTACGAGCAGTACTTC,CASSEYGGGPYEQYF
TRBD2,-,TRBJ2-1,TRBV7-2,15,TGTGCCAGCAGCTTCACTAGCGACTCCTACAATGAGCAGTTCTTC,CASSFTSDSYNEQFF
-,-,TRBJ1-1,TRBV25-1,18,TGTGCCAGCAGTGGTTACCACCGGCAGGGAGGTCGGAACACTGAAGCTTTCTTT,CASSGYHRQGGRNTEAFF
TRBD1,-,TRBJ2-4,TRBV5-6,14,TGTGCCAGCAGCTCCCAGGGGGCCGGGGACATTCAGTACTTC,CASSSQGAGDIQYF
TRBD1,-,TRBJ2-5,TRBV7-8,15,TGTGCCAGCAGCGAATACAGGGGGTCGGGGGAGACCCAGTACTTC,CASSEYRGSGETQYF